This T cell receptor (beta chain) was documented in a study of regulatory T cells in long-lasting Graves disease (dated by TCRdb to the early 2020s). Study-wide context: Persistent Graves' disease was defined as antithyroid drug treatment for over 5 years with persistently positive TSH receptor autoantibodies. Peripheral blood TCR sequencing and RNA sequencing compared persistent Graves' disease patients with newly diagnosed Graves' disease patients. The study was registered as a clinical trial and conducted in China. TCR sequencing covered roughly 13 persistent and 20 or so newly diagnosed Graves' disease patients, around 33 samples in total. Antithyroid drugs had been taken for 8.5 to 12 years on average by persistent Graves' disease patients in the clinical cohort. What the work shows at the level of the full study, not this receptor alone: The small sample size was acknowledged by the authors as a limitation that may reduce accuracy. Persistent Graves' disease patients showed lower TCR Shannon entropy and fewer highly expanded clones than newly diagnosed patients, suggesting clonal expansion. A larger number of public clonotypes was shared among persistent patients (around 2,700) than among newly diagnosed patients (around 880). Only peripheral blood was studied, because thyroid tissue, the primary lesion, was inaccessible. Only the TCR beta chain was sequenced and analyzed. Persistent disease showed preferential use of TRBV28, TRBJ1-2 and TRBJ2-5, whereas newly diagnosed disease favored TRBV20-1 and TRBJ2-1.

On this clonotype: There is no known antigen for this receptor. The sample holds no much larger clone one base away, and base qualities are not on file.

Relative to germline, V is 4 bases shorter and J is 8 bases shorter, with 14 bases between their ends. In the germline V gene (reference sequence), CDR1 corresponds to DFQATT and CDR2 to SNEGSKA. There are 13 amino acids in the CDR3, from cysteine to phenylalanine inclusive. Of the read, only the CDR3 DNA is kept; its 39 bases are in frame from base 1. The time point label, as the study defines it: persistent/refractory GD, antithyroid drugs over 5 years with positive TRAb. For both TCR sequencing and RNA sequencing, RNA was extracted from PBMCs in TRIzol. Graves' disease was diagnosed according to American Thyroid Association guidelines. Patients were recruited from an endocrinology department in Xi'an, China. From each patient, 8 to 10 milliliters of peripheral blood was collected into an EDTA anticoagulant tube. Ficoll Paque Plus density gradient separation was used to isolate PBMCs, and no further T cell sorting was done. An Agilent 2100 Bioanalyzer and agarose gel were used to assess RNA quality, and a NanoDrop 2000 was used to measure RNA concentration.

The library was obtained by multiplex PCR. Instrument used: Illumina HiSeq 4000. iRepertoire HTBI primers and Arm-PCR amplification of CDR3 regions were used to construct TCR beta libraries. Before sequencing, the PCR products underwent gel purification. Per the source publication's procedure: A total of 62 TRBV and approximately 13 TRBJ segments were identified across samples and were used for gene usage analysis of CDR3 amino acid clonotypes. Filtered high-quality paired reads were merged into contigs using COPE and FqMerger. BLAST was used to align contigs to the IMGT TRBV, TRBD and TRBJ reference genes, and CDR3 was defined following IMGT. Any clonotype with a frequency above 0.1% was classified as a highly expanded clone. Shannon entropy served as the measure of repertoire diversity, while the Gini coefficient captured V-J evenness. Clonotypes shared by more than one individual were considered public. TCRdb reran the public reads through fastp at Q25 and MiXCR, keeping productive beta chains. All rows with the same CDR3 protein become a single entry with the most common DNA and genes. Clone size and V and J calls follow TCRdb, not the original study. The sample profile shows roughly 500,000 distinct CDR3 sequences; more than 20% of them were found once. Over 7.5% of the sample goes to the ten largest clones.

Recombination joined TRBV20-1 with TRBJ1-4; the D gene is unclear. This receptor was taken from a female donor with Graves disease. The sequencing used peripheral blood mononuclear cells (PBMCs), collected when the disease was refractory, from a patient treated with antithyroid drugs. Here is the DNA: TGCAGTGCTAAGATGCATTCGCGAGAAAAACTGTTTTTT. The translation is CSAKMHSREKLFF.